This T cell receptor beta chain is from a study of blood T cell repertoires in COVID-19. CDR1 is SGHRS, CDR2 YFSETQ, per germline. V lost 3 bases, J lost 4 bases, and 7 bases stayed unmatched. This CDR3 is built from 15 residues. Here immunoSEQ multiplex PCR was the method, and the copy in TCRdb shows in-frame clones only, minus some. The profile shows under 250,000 clones, 89% of them singletons. Source material: peripheral blood. The J gene is TRBJ1-1, the V gene TRBV5-1; 9 bases map to TRBD1. The sequence was collected from a man between 60 and 70 years old who had recovered from COVID-19. The CDR3 protein is CASSWNRGQGTEAFF. CDR3 bases: TGCGCCAGCAGCTGGAACAGGGGGCAGGGCACTGAAGCTTTCTTT.